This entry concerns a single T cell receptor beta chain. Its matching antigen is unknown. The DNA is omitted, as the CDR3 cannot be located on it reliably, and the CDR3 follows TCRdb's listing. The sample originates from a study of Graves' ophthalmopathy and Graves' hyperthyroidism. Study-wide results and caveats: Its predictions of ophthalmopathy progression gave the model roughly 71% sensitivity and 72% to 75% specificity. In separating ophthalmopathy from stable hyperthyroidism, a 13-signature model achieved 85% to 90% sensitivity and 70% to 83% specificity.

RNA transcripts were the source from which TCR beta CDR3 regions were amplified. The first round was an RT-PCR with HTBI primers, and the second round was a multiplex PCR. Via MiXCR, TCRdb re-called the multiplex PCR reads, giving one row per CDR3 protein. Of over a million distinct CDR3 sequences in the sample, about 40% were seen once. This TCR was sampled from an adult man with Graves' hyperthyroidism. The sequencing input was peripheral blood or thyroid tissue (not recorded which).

The CDR3 loop is CASSFYICSARVGALNTEAFF. V is TRBV7-3 and J is TRBJ1-1. The germline V gene encodes CDR1 SGHTA and CDR2 FQGTGA. Ends included, the CDR3 has 21 residues.